The next 20 T cell receptor beta chains were all read from a single sample in a study of blood T cell repertoires in COVID-19. Measured with immunoSEQ multiplex PCR; TCRdb has only the in-frame clones, and not every one. The sample shows about 100,000 clones, 87% of them seen only once. Material for sequencing was peripheral blood. These receptors all stem from a man aged 45-65 years with acute or convalescent COVID-19.

The J gene is TRBJ1-6, the V gene TRBV27, with D possibly TRBD1 on 5 matching bases. Germline CDR1 reads MNHEY; CDR2 reads SMNVEV (reference sequence). Trimming took off 6 bases at V and 7 bases at J, with 10 bases between the two ends. CDR3 length equals 13 residues. This CDR3 is CASSPDRNSPLHF. The CDR3 nucleotides are TGTGCCAGCAGCCCCGACAGAAATTCACCCCTCCACTTT.

The chain couples TRBV2 to TRBJ1-6; 7 bases line up with TRBD1. V lost 5 bases and J lost 4; bases outside the gene matches: 5. The CDR3 has 15 residues. From germline, CDR1 is SNHLY and CDR2 FYNNEI. The CDR3 coding sequence is TGTGCCAGCAGTCCCCAGGGACAGTATAATTCACCCCTCCACTTT. It encodes CASSPQGQYNSPLHF.

The chain joins TRBV28 to TRBJ2-5; 7 nucleotides agree with TRBD2. V gave up 8 bases and J gave up 3 bases; unmatched junction bases: 6. The germline gives CDR1 MDHEN, CDR2 SYDVKM. The CDR3 spans 13 residues. The CDR3 loop is CASGRGREETQYF. Here the CDR3 DNA reads TGTGCCAGCGGTCGCGGGAGAGAAGAGACCCAGTACTTC. Combining the CDR3 with reference TRBV28 and TRBJ2-5 gives the whole variable domain DVKVTQSSRYLVKRTGEKVFLECVQDMDHENMFWYRQDPGLGLRLIYFSYDVKMKEKGDIPEGYSVSREKKERFSLILESASTNQTSMYLCASGRGREETQYFGPGTRLLVL.

The chain is built from TRBV2 and TRBJ2-2; D is undetermined. CDR1 is SNHLY, CDR2 FYNNEI, per germline. The CDR3 loop spans 12 amino acids. Trimming stripped 4 bases from V and 6 bases from J, with 6 bases between. CDR3 nucleotides: TGTGCCAGCAGTGCACACGCCGGGGAGCTGTTTTTT. Protein sequence: CASSAHAGELFF.

In nucleotides, the CDR3 is TGCGCCAGCAGCCCCGGGACAGGGAACTACTTC. Translated: CASSPGTGNYF. The chain has TRBV5-1 and TRBJ2-7, with TRBD1 matching 9 bases. The germline CDR1 and CDR2 sequences are SGHRS and YFSETQ. The V gene end was trimmed by 4 bases and the J gene end by 13 bases; junction bases not matched to a gene: 6. This CDR3 comprises 11 residues.

The chain carries TRBV5-4 and TRBJ2-1; 13 nucleotides agree with TRBD2. This CDR3 region has 14 residues. Germline CDR1 reads SGHNT; CDR2 reads YYREEE (reference sequence). The V and J ends lost 4 bases and 9 bases, in that order; junction bases with no gene match: 4. Here the CDR3 reads CASSRTSGSTEQFF. CDR3 nucleotides: TGTGCCAGCAGCCGGACTAGCGGGAGTACTGAGCAGTTCTTC.

V and J are TRBV6-1 and TRBJ2-7; 9 nucleotides match TRBD2. Per germline, CDR1 MNHNS and CDR2 SASEGT. V lost 2 bases to trimming and J lost 3 bases; unmatched junction nucleotides: 14. The CDR3 contains 18 residues. Written as DNA, the CDR3 is TGTGCCAGCAGTGAATGGGGTAGCGGGAGACGTCGAAACTACGAGCAGTACTTC. Translating gives CASSEWGSGRRRNYEQYF.

The chain links TRBV5-1 to TRBJ2-1, with 14 bases lining up with TRBD2. This CDR3 spans 15 amino acids. J was trimmed by 8 bases and V by 4 bases; bases with no gene match: 5. Per the germline V gene, CDR1 is SGHRS and CDR2 is YFSETQ. The CDR3 bases are TGCGCCAGCAGCACTGGGACTAGCGGGAGTCATGAGCAGTTCTTC. Amino acid sequence: CASSTGTSGSHEQFF.

The chain couples TRBV5-1 to TRBJ2-5; TRBD1 matches at 9 bases. CDR3 length equals 16 residues. In germline, CDR1 is SGHRS, CDR2 YFSETQ. V shed 0 bases and J 2 bases; nucleotides not matched to a gene: 5. CDR3 DNA: TGCGCCAGCAGCTTGGTCGGGACAGGGATACAAGAGACCCAGTACTTC. It specifies CASSLVGTGIQETQYF. Complete variable domain (other parts from reference TRBV5-1 and TRBJ2-5): KAGVTQTPRYLIKTRGQQVTLSCSPISGHRSVSWYQQTPGQGLQFLFEYFSETQRNKGNFPGRFSGRQFSNSRSEMNVSTLELGDSALYLCASSLVGTGIQETQYFGPGTRLLVL.

For this clone: The sample carries other DNA sequences with the same CDR3. The CDR3 DNA is TGTGCCAGTAGTGGAGATTACGAGCAGTACTTC. This codes for CASSGDYEQYF. The genes are TRBV19 and TRBJ2-7, with D uncertain. Germline V CDR1 and CDR2: LNHDA, SQIVND (reference sequence). V lost 5 bases to trimming and J lost 4 bases, with 6 bases between them. There are 11 residues in the CDR3.

The chain links TRBV2 to TRBJ1-1; D ambiguous. The germline CDR1 and CDR2 sequences are SNHLY and FYNNEI. The CDR3 runs 13 residues. The V end lost 5 bases, the J end lost 5 bases, and 12 bases lay between the germline ends. The CDR3 bases are TGTGCCAGCAGTCTACCGTCTGGTACTGAAGCTTTCTTT. This encodes CASSLPSGTEAFF.

The chain links TRBV7-9 to TRBJ2-2; D is ambiguous. The length of the CDR3 is 15 residues. The germline gives CDR1 SEHNR, CDR2 FQNEAQ (reference sequence). The germline V and J ends were trimmed by 5 bases and 6 bases, with 16 bases remaining between them. Here the CDR3 DNA reads TGTGCCAGCAGCATTAGGCGCGACTCCTCCGGGGAGCTGTTTTTT. Translating it yields CASSIRRDSSGELFF.

V is TRBV5-6 and J is TRBJ2-2; possibly TRBD1 for D (5 bases). The germline gives CDR1 SGHDT, CDR2 YYEEEE. The CDR3 sequence is 14 residues long. V was trimmed by 6 bases and J by 1 base, leaving 10 bases between them. CDR3 region: CASNPQGNTGELFF. In nucleotides, the CDR3 is TGTGCCAGCAACCCCCAGGGGAACACCGGGGAGCTGTTTTTT.

V and J are TRBV28 and TRBJ2-7; D gene uncertain. V dropped 8 bases and J dropped 2 bases, with 16 bases sitting between them. Germline V lookup: CDR1 MDHEN, CDR2 SYDVKM. The CDR3 length is 14 residues. The CDR3 nucleotides read TGTGCCAGCTTGTCCCACGGAGTAACCTACGAGCAGTACTTC. Its protein is CASLSHGVTYEQYF.

The rearrangement uses TRBV28 and TRBJ1-1, with a tentative D call TRBD1 (5 bases). This CDR3 has 15 residues. Germline V gives CDR1 MDHEN, CDR2 SYDVKM. V lost 6 bases to trimming and J lost 0 bases, with 14 bases between them. This CDR3 reads CASSPTGVMNTEAFF. The DNA for the CDR3 is TGTGCCAGCAGCCCCACGGGGGTTATGAACACTGAAGCTTTCTTT.

The chain carries TRBV5-8 and TRBJ2-7; a possible D gene is TRBD2 (6 bases). Per germline, CDR1 SGHTS and CDR2 YDEGEE. CDR3 length: 12 residues. V was shortened by 3 bases and J by 7 bases, with 11 bases between the two germline ends. The CDR3 coding sequence is TGTGCCAGCAGCTGGGGGGTCTTAGAGCAGTACTTC. This gives the protein CASSWGVLEQYF.

The gene calls are TRBV27 and TRBJ2-5; 11 bases line up with TRBD1. This CDR3 has 14 residues. Germline values: CDR1 MNHEY, CDR2 SMNVEV (reference sequence). With V trimmed by 5 bases and J by 5 bases, 4 bases remained unmatched. The CDR3 coding sequence is TGTGCCAGCAGTCGGACAGGGGGCAGGGAGACCCAGTACTTC. It codes for CASSRTGGRETQYF.

V gene TRBV19 combines with J gene TRBJ1-1, with TRBD1 identical over 7 bases. From germline, CDR1 is LNHDA and CDR2 SQIVND (reference sequence). V gave up 5 bases and J gave up 0 bases; unmatched junction bases: 9. The CDR3 is made up of 16 amino acids. CDR3 sequence: CASSPSGTVMNTEAFF. The DNA for the CDR3 is TGTGCCAGTAGTCCCTCCGGGACAGTCATGAACACTGAAGCTTTCTTT.

This clone was observed a single time. The chain couples TRBV7-9 to TRBJ2-1, with TRBD2 identical over 16 bases. CDR1 and CDR2 (germline): SEHNR, FQNEAQ (reference sequence). V was pared by 2 bases and J by 0 bases, with 4 bases of the junction left unmatched. The CDR3 runs to 19 residues. The CDR3: CASSLSGLAGGSSYNEQFF. Here the CDR3 DNA reads TGTGCCAGCAGCTTATCGGGACTAGCGGGAGGGAGCTCCTACAATGAGCAGTTCTTC.

The gene calls are TRBV28 and TRBJ2-7; 16 positions match TRBD2. Per germline, CDR1 MDHEN and CDR2 SYDVKM. The CDR3 has 18 amino acids. The trim removed 6 bases at V and 6 bases at J, leaving 14 bases unmatched. The chain's CDR3 is CASSRRSGTSGRAGEQYF. Written as DNA, the CDR3 is TGTGCCAGCAGCCGACGCTCCGGGACTAGCGGGAGGGCGGGCGAGCAGTACTTC.